Listed here is a single T cell receptor beta chain. Its antigen is still unknown. 60 Vbeta and 13 Jbeta primers were used in PCR. Sequenced by immunoSEQ multiplex PCR; TCRdb stores in-frame clones only, minus some. The sample lists roughly 86,000 clones; around 79% were seen once. Germline V CDR1 and CDR2: SGHAT, FQNNGV. The CDR3 contains 15 residues. The J segment lost 7 bases and the V segment lost 5 bases, leaving 11 bases of the junction unmatched. The data were taken from a study of cytomegalovirus exposure and HLA in healthy donors. Study-level findings and limits: Later findings reportedly placed an Asian-associated ancestry cluster below the approximately 700-donor mean for N-insertions. As a later analysis revealed, the rate of TCR association differed by HLA locus, with DRB1 most and HLA-C fewest.

V and J are TRBV11-2 and TRBJ1-5; 7 positions agree with TRBD1. The sample comprised PBMCs. The receptor was isolated from a female donor in good health and CMV-seronegative. CDR3: CASSQGHGTEQPQHF. The CDR3 DNA reads TGTGCCAGCAGCCAAGGGCACGGGACAGAACAGCCCCAGCATTTT.